Below, one TCR beta chain is given with its context. The data were taken from a study of blood T cell repertoires in COVID-19. Overall study context: Nucleic acid was either cDNA or gDNA, and it came from T cells, B-cell-depleted T cells, or PBMCs.

TCRdb keeps only in-frame clones here, not all; method: immunoSEQ multiplex PCR. The sample has around 160,000 clones; roughly 87% are singletons. V shed 5 bases and J shed 4 bases, with 15 bases lying between them. Germline V gene sequence: CDR1 LNHDA, CDR2 SQIVND (reference sequence). The CDR3 extends over 15 amino acids. Which cohort a participant joined came from the clinical history participants gave. Material: PBMCs or T cells enriched from blood (not recorded which). This chain connects TRBV19 to TRBJ1-5; D ambiguous. This TCR derives from a woman in her thirties or forties who had been exposed to COVID-19. In nucleotides, the CDR3 is TGTGCCAGTAGTGTGGGCGCCGGAGGGAATCAGCCCCAGCATTTT. This codes for CASSVGAGGNQPQHF.